This TCR beta chain was sequenced during a study of control samples from healthy donors and cancer patients. V was shortened by 2 bases and J by 4 bases, with 14 bases between the two germline ends. Germline V gene data show CDR1 as LNHDA and CDR2 as SQIVND (reference sequence). This CDR3 has 15 residues. This table comes from immunoSEQ multiplex PCR, and its TCRdb copy is limited to in-frame clones, with some not included. Of some 80,000 clones detected, 80% to 90% appear once; the ten largest clones hold about 2%. This receptor was identified in an older woman with head and neck cancer. Sequenced input: PBMCs. The genes are TRBV19 and TRBJ2-5; D could derive from TRBD1 or TRBD2 (5 bases each). The CDR3 DNA reads as TGTGCCAGTAGTATAACGGGGCTAATGGGAGAGACCCAGTACTTC. This sequence encodes CASSITGLMGETQYF.